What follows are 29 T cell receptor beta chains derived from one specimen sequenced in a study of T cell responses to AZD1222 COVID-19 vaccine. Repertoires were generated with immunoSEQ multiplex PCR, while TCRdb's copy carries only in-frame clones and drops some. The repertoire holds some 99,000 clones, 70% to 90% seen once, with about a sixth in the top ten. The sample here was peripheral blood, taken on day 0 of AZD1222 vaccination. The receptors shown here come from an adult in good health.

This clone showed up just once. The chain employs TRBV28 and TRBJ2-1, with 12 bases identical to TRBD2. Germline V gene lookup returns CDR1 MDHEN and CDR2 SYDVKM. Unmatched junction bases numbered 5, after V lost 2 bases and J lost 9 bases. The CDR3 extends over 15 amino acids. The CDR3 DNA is TGTGCCAGCAGTTTAACTAGCGGGGGGCTTGTTGAGCAGTTCTTC. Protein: CASSLTSGGLVEQFF. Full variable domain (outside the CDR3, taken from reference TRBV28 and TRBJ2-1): DVKVTQSSRYLVKRTGEKVFLECVQDMDHENMFWYRQDPGLGLRLIYFSYDVKMKEKGDIPEGYSVSREKKERFSLILESASTNQTSMYLCASSLTSGGLVEQFFGPGTRLTVL.

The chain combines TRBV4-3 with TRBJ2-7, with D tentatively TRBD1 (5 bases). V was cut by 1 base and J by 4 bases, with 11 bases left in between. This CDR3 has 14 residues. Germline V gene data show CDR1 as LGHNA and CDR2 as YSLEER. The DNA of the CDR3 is TGCGCCAGCAGCCAAGCTGACAGAAGATACGAGCAGTACTTC. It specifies CASSQADRRYEQYF.

The CDR3, as DNA: TGCAGCGTTGATTCGTGGGACAGGGGGGATAGCAATCAGCCCCAGCATTTT. This sequence encodes CSVDSWDRGDSNQPQHF. The V call is TRBV29-1, the J call TRBJ1-5; 11 bases are shared with TRBD1. Trimming removed 3 bases from V and 0 bases from J; junction bases left unmatched: 7. Germline lookup yields CDR1 SQVTM and CDR2 ANQGSEA. The CDR3 has 17 amino acids.

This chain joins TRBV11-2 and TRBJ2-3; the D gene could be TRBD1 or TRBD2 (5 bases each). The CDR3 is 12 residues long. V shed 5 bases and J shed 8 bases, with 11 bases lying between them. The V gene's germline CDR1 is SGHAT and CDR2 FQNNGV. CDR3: CASSGSGGTQYF. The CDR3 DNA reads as TGTGCCAGCAGCGGGAGTGGGGGTACGCAGTATTTT. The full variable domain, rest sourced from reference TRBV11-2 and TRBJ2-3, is EAGVAQSPRYKIIEKRQSVAFWCNPISGHATLYWYQQILGQGPKLLIQFQNNGVVDDSQLPKDRFSAERLKGVDSTLKIQPAKLEDSAVYLCASSGSGGTQYFGPGTRLTVL.

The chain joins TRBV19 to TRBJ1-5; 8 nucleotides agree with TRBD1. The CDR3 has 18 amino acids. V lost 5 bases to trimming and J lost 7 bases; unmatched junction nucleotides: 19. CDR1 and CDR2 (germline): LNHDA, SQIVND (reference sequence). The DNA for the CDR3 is TGTGCCAGTAGTTCTCCCACGGGGCCGCCAGGGGGCACGCAGCCCCAGCATTTT. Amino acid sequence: CASSSPTGPPGGTQPQHF.

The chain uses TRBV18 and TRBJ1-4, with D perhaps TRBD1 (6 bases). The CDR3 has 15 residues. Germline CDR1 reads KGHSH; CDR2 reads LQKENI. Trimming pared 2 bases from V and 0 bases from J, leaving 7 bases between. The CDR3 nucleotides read TGTGCCAGCTCACCAAGGGGGGCAACTAATGAAAAACTGTTTTTT. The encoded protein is CASSPRGATNEKLFF. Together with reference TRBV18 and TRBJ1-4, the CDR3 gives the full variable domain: NAGVMQNPRHLVRRRGQEARLRCSPMKGHSHVYWYRQLPEEGLKFMVYLQKENIIDESGMPKERFSAEFPKEGPSILRIQQVVRGDSAAYFCASSPRGATNEKLFFGSGTQLSVL.

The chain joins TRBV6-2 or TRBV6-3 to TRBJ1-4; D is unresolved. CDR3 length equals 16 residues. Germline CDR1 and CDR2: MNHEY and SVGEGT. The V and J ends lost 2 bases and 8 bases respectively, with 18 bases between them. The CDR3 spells CASSYPPRGREEKLFF. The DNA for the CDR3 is TGTGCCAGCAGTTACCCACCTCGAGGACGGGAGGAAAAACTGTTTTTT.

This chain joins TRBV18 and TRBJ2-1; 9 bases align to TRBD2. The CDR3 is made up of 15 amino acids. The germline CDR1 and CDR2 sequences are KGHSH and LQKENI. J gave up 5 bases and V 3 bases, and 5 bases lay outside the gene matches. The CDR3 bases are TGTGCCAGCTCACCTCTGGGACTAGCCCACAATGAGCAGTTCTTC. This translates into CASSPLGLAHNEQFF.

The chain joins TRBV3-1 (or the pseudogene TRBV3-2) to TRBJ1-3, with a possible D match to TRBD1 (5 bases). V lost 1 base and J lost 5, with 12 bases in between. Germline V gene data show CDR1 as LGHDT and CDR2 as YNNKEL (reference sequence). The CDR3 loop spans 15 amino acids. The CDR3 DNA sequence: TGTGCCAGCAGCCAAGCGTCAGGGATGCGAAACACCATATATTTT. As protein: CASSQASGMRNTIYF.

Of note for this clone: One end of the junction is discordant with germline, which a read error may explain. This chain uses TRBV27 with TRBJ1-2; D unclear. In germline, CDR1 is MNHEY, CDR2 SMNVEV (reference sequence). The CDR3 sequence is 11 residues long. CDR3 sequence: CASSLGLGCQF. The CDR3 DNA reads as TGTGCCAGCAGTTTAGGGTTAGGTTGTCAATTC.

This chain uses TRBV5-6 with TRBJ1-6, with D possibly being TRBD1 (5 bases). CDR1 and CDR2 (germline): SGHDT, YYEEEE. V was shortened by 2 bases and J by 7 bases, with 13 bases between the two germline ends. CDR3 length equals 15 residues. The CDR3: CASSFFLQENSPLHF. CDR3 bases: TGTGCCAGCAGCTTTTTTTTACAGGAGAATTCACCCCTCCACTTT.

The CDR3 DNA reads as TGTGCCAGCAGCTTCGGGGAAACTGGGGGCACAGATACGCAGTATTTT. Amino acid sequence: CASSFGETGGTDTQYF. The rearrangement joins TRBV9 to TRBJ2-3; weak D call: TRBD2 (5 bases). Per germline, CDR1 SGDLS and CDR2 YYNGEE. The length of the CDR3 is 16 residues. Trimming stripped 4 bases from V and 1 base from J, with 16 bases between.

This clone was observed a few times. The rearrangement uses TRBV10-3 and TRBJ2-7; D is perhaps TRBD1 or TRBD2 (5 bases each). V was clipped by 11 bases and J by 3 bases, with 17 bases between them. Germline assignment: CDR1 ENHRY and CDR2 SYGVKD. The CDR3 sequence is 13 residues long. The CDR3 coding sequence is TGTGCCTCCAGCCGGGACGGGTTCTACGAGCAGTACGTC. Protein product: CASSRDGFYEQYV.

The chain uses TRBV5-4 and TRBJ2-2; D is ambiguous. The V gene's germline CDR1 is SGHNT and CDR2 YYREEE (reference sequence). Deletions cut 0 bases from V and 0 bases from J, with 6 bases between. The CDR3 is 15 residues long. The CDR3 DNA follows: TGTGCCAGCAGCTTGGACAGCGCGAACACCGGGGAGCTGTTTTTT. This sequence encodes CASSLDSANTGELFF.

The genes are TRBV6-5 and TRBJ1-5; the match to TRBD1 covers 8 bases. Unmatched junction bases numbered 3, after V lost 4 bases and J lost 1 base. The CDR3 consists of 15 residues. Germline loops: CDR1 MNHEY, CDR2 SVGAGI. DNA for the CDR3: TGTGCCAGCAGTTGGGACAGGACCAGCAATCAGCCCCAGCATTTT. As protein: CASSWDRTSNQPQHF.

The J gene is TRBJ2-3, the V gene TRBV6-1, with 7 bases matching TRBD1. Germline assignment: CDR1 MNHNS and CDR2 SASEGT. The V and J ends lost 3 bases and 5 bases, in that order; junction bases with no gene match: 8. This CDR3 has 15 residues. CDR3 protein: CASSDWGQIIDTQYF. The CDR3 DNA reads TGTGCCAGCAGTGATTGGGGACAGATCATAGATACGCAGTATTTT.

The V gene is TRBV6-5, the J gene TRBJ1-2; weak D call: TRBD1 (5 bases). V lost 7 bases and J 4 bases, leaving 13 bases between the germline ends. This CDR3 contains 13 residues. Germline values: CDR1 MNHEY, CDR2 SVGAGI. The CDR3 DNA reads TGTGCCAGCACCTCAGGGCGAGGCTATGGCTACACCTTC. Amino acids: CASTSGRGYGYTF.

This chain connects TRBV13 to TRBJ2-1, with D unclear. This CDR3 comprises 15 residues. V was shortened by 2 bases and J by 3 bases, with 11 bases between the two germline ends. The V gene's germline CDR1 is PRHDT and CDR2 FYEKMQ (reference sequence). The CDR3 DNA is TGTGCCAGCAGCTTAAGGCATCCGGGCTACAATGAGCAGTTCTTC. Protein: CASSLRHPGYNEQFF.

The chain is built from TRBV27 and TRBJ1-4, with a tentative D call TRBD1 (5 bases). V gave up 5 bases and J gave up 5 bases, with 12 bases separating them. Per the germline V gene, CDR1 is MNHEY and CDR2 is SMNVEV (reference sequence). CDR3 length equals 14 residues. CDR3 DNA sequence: TGTGCCAGCAGTCTGGGACGAAAAAATGAAAAACTGTTTTTT. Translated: CASSLGRKNEKLFF.

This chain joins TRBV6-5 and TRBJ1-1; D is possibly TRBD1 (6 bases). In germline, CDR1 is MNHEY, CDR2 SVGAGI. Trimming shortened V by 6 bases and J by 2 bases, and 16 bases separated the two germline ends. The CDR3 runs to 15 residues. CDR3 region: CASRAPTGLNTEAFF. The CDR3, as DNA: TGTGCCAGCAGGGCACCGACAGGATTAAACACTGAAGCTTTCTTT.

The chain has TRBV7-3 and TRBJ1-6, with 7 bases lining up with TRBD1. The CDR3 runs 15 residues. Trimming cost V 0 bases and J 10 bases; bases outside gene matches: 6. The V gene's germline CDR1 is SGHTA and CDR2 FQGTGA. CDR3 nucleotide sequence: TGTGCCAGCAGCTTAACTGGGGCAGGGGGATCACCCCTCCACTTT. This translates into CASSLTGAGGSPLHF.

CDR3 sequence (DNA): TGTGCCTGGAGTGGGGGTCTAATCGGTTACGAGCAGTACGTC. Protein product: CAWSGGLIGYEQYV. The V call is TRBV30, the J call TRBJ2-7; D ambiguous. The V gene lost 1 base and the J gene lost 4 bases, with 14 bases spanning the gap. The CDR3 loop spans 14 amino acids. CDR1 is GTSNPN and CDR2 is SVGIG in the germline V gene (reference sequence).

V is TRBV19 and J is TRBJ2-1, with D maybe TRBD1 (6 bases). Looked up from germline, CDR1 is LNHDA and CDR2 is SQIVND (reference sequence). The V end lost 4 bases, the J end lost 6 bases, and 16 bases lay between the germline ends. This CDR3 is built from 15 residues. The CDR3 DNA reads TGTGCCAGTAGTACCGCCGGAACAGGGACCAATGAGCAGTTCTTC. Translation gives CASSTAGTGTNEQFF.

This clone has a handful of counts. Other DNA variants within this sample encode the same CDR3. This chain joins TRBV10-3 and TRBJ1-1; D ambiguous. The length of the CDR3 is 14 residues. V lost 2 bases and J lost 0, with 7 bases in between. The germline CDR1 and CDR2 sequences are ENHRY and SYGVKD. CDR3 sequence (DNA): TGTGCCATCAGTGAGGGGAGATTGAACACTGAAGCTTTCTTT. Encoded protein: CAISEGRLNTEAFF.

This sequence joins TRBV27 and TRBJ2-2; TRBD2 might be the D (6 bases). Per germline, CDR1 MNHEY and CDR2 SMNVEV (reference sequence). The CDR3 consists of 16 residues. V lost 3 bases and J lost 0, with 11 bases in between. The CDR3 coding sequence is TGTGCCAGCAGTTTTTTGTCGGGGGCGAACACCGGGGAGCTGTTTTTT. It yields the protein CASSFLSGANTGELFF.

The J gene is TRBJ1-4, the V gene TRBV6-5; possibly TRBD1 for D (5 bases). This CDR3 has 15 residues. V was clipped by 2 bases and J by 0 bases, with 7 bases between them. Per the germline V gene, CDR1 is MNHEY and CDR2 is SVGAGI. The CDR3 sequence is CASSYGGATNEKLFF. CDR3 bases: TGTGCCAGCAGTTACGGGGGTGCAACTAATGAAAAACTGTTTTTT.

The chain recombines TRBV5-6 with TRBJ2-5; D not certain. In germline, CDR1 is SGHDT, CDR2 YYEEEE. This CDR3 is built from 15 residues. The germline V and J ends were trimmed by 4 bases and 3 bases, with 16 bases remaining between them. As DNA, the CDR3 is TGTGCCAGCAGCGGTTTTGTAGTGGAGAAAGAGACCCAGTACTTC. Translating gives CASSGFVVEKETQYF.

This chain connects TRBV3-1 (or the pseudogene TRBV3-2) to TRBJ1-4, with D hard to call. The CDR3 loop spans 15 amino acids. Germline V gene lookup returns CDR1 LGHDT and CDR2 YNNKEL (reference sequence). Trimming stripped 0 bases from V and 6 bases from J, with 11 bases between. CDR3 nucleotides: TGTGCCAGCAGCCAAGAACCAGGACGCCATGAAAAACTGTTTTTT. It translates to CASSQEPGRHEKLFF.

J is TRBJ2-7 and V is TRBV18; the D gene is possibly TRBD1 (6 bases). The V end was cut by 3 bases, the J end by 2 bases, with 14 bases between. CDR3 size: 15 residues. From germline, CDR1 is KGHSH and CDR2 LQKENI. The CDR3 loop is CASSPGQGRPYEQYV. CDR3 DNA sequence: TGTGCCAGCTCACCGGGTCAGGGGCGACCCTACGAGCAGTACGTC.